This T cell receptor (beta chain) was recorded in a study of T cells in Graves' hyperthyroidism and ophthalmopathy. Amplification of TCR beta CDR3 regions was performed using RNA transcripts as template. The TCR CDR3 was amplified in a first-round RT-PCR using the HTBI primer set. TCRdb reprocessed the multiplex PCR reads via MiXCR and lists one record per CDR3 protein. This table holds around 300,000 distinct CDR3 sequences, about 15% found once. Newly diagnosed hyperthyroidism patients aged 18 to 65 years had disease lasting under 2 months. Exclusion of a patient resulted from uncontrolled infection, other autoimmune disease, pregnancy or lactation. Each diagnosis was grounded in clinical symptoms, serum thyroxine and TRAb, thyroid ultrasound, and orbital computed tomography. The ends were cut back, 0 bases at V and 3 bases at J, with 6 bases in the middle. The CDR3 runs 13 residues. Germline assignment: CDR1 SGHRS and CDR2 YFSETQ.

Material: blood. The chain carries TRBV5-1 and TRBJ1-1, with D unresolved. The receptor's source is a woman aged 25-40 years with Graves' hyperthyroidism. CDR3 coding DNA: TGCGCCAGCAGCTTGGGTTGGGACACTGAAGCTTTCTTT. Amino acid sequence: CASSLGWDTEAFF.